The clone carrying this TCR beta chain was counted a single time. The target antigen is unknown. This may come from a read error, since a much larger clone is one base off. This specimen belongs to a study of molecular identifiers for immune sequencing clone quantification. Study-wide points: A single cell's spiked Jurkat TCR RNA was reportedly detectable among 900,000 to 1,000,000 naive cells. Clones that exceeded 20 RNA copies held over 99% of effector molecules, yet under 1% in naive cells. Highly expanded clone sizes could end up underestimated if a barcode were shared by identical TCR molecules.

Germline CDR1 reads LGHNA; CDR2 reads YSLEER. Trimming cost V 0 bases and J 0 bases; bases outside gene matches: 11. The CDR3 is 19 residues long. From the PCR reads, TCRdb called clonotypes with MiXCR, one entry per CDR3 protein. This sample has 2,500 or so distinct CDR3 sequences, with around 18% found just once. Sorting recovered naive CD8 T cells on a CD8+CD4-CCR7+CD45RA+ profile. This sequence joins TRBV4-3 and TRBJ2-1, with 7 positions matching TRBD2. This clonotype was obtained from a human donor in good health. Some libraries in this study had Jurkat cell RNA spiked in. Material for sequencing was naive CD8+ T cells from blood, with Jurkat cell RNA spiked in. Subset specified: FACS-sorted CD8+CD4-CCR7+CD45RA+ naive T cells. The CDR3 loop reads CASSQDGLVGGPSYNEQFF. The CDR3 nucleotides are TGCGCCAGCAGCCAAGATGGACTAGTGGGAGGACCCTCCTACAATGAGCAGTTCTTC.